The 11 T cell receptor beta chains below all came from one sample that was sequenced in a study of blood T cells in healthy people across ages. A second PCR, run for about 7 to 12 cycles, used a sample-barcoded 5' primer plus a J-beta primer mix. MiXCR, applied by TCRdb to the 5' RACE reads, yields one record per CDR3 protein. This sample carries about 1.4 million distinct CDR3 sequences, approximately 63% of them seen once, and the ten largest clones take roughly 7%. The sample taken for sequencing was blood. The receptors shown here come from a man younger than 30 in good health.

The genes are TRBV14 and TRBJ2-3; D is undetermined. This CDR3 has 12 amino acids. Between the trimmed V and J ends, which lost 1 base and 11 bases, there was a span of 10 bases. Germline lookup yields CDR1 SGHDN and CDR2 FVKESK. The CDR3 sequence: CASSQAVLRQYF. DNA of the CDR3: TGTGCCAGCAGCCAAGCGGTACTAAGGCAGTATTTT. Looking up the rest from reference TRBV14 and TRBJ2-3 gives the full variable domain: EAGVTQFPSHSVIEKGQTVTLRCDPISGHDNLYWYRRVMGKEIKFLLHFVKESKQDESGMPNNRFLAERTGGTYSTLKVQPAELEDSGVYFCASSQAVLRQYFGPGTRLTVL.

In its sample, this clonotype was seen a few times. The chain is built from TRBV7-2 and TRBJ2-7; 9 bases match TRBD1. This CDR3 contains 15 residues. J was trimmed by 3 bases and V by 8 bases; bases with no gene match: 11. Germline CDR1 reads SGHTA; CDR2 reads FQGNSA. The CDR3 nucleotides read TGTGCCAGCCGCCTGTTAGGGACAGGGTACTACGAGCAGTACTTC. Its translation is CASRLLGTGYYEQYF. The whole variable domain, remainder taken from reference TRBV7-2 and TRBJ2-7, is GAGVSQSPSNKVTEKGKDVELRCDPISGHTALYWYRQSLGQGLEFLIYFQGNSAPDKSGLPSDRFSAERTGGSVSTLTIQRTQQEDSAVYLCASRLLGTGYYEQYFGPGTRLTVT.

This clonotype was seen a handful of times. This chain links TRBV29-1 with TRBJ2-6; D assignment may be TRBD1 or TRBD2 (5 bases each). CDR3 size: 13 residues. The germline V gene has CDR1 SQVTM and CDR2 ANQGSEA. V lost 8 bases and J lost 5, with 13 bases in between. In DNA form, the CDR3 reads TGCAGCATTCGGGACGGGAGGGCCAACGTCCTGACTTTC. Translated, it gives CSIRDGRANVLTF.

V gene TRBV20-1 combines with J gene TRBJ2-6; D unresolved. Germline values: CDR1 DFQATT, CDR2 SNEGSKA (reference sequence). V dropped 0 bases and J dropped 3 bases, with 9 bases sitting between them. This CDR3 spans 15 amino acids. The CDR3 sequence is CSARDTLSGANVLTF. The DNA for the CDR3 is TGCAGTGCTAGAGATACCTTGAGTGGGGCCAACGTCCTGACTTTC.

The V and J genes are TRBV7-9 and TRBJ2-5; no firm D call. The CDR3 is made up of 12 amino acids. The V and J ends lost 5 bases and 5 bases respectively, with 9 bases between them. CDR1 SEHNR and CDR2 FQNEAQ come from the germline V gene (reference sequence). CDR3 in amino acids: CASSPIWETQYF. CDR3 in DNA: TGTGCCAGCAGCCCCATTTGGGAGACCCAGTACTTC.

The gene calls are TRBV7-9 and TRBJ2-1, with TRBD1 identical over 7 bases. Unmatched junction bases numbered 17, after V lost 6 bases and J lost 9 bases. Germline lookup yields CDR1 SEHNR and CDR2 FQNEAQ (reference sequence). This CDR3 spans 16 amino acids. This CDR3 is CASRSQGQGVLSEQFF. CDR3 sequence (DNA): TGTGCCAGCAGATCCCAGGGGCAGGGGGTTTTGAGTGAGCAGTTCTTC.

This clonotype was seen only once. The J gene is TRBJ2-1, the V gene TRBV4-2, with 8 nucleotides matching TRBD1. The J segment lost 0 bases and the V segment lost 3 bases, leaving 4 bases of the junction unmatched. Germline CDR1 reads LGHNA; CDR2 reads YNFKEQ. The CDR3 runs 16 residues. In DNA form, the CDR3 reads TGTGCCAGCAGCCATCTCGGACAGGGCTCCTACAATGAGCAGTTCTTC. It is translated as CASSHLGQGSYNEQFF.

In this sample, this clonotype turned up once. The V and J genes are TRBV11-2 and TRBJ2-7, with D tentatively TRBD1 (5 bases). CDR1 is SGHAT and CDR2 is FQNNGV in the germline V gene. V dropped 1 base and J dropped 4 bases, with 17 bases sitting between them. The length of the CDR3 is 16 residues. The CDR3 DNA reads TGTGCCAGCAGCTTAGTACTTGGGGCGCTGAGTTACGAGCAGTACTTC. As protein: CASSLVLGALSYEQYF.

This clonotype has more than one count but fewer than ten. The chain joins TRBV6-1 to TRBJ1-2; D is ambiguous. V gave up 9 bases and J gave up 4 bases, with 9 bases separating them. Germline assignment: CDR1 MNHNS and CDR2 SASEGT. The CDR3 consists of 11 residues. DNA for the CDR3: TGTGCCAGTCGACGGACCTATGGCTACACCTTC. This codes for CASRRTYGYTF.

About this clonotype itself: Possible read error: a much larger clone is one base away. The CDR3: CAGSEYTEQFF. The CDR3, as DNA: TGTGCCGGCAGTGAATATACCGAGCAGTTCTTC. J is TRBJ2-1 and V is TRBV25-1; D not resolved. Germline values: CDR1 MGHDK, CDR2 SYGVNS. The CDR3 has 11 amino acids.

The J gene is TRBJ1-1, the V gene TRBV29-1; 9 bases are a match to TRBD1. CDR1 is SQVTM and CDR2 is ANQGSEA in the germline V gene. The CDR3 loop spans 12 amino acids. The trim removed 7 bases at V and 6 bases at J, leaving 6 bases unmatched. CDR3 sequence: CSALQGAPEAFF. In DNA, the CDR3 is TGCAGCGCTTTACAGGGGGCCCCTGAAGCTTTCTTT.